A selection of T cell receptor beta chains follows, all from one sample in a study of blood T cell repertoires in COVID-19. The table came from immunoSEQ multiplex PCR; TCRdb's copy has only in-frame clones and leaves some out. Of under 400,000 clones in the sample, roughly nine tenths were seen once. Specimen: peripheral blood. The receptor source for this set is a young woman with COVID-19, enrolled during active disease. The CDR3 runs from the conserved cysteine through the conserved F or W. D genes are given only for firm matches. The listing skips clone size in some rows; elsewhere it reads once, few, many or a size class.

V gene,clone size,CDR3 length,J gene,D gene,CDR3 DNA,CDR3 protein
TRBV19,.,16,TRBJ2-3,TRBD2,TGTGCCAGTAGTACCCGGACTAGCGGGCTCACAGATACGCAGTATTTT,CASSTRTSGLTDTQYF
TRBV27,.,16,TRBJ2-3,TRBD2,TGTGCCAGCAGTTTATCGTTACTAGCGGGATTCGATACGCAGTATTTT,CASSLSLLAGFDTQYF
TRBV2,.,15,TRBJ2-2,TRBD1,TGTGCCAGCAGGGGGACAGGGCGGGCCACCGGGGAGCTGTTTTTT,CASRGTGRATGELFF
TRBV19,.,15,TRBJ2-3,TRBD2,TGTGCCAGTAGTATAGGAACTAGCGGCACAGATACGCAGTATTTT,CASSIGTSGTDTQYF
TRBV5-1,.,14,TRBJ2-2,.,TGCGCCAGCAGCTTGGACGGAGGGATCGGGGAGCTGTTTTTT,CASSLDGGIGELFF
TRBV30,.,16,TRBJ1-5,TRBD1,TGTGCCTGGAGCCACAACAGGGGAGCTAGCAATCAGCCCCAGCATTTT,CAWSHNRGASNQPQHF
TRBV30,.,16,TRBJ1-6,.,TGTGCCTGGAGTGTCCGCCGGACAGACGATAATTCACCCCTCCACTTT,CAWSVRRTDDNSPLHF
TRBV30,.,14,TRBJ1-4,.,TGTGCCTGGAATGGGGGGGGTAAGAATGAAAAACTGTTTTTT,CAWNGGGKNEKLFF
TRBV7-3,.,16,TRBJ2-5,.,TGTGCCAGCAGCTTAGGTTCCGGAGGAACGCAAGAGACCCAGTACTTC,CASSLGSGGTQETQYF
TRBV5-4,once,15,TRBJ2-7,TRBD1,TGTGCCAGCAGCTCTTACGGGACAGGGTATAACGAGCAGTACTTC,CASSSYGTGYNEQYF
TRBV30,.,14,TRBJ2-7,TRBD2,TGTGCCTGGCGTGGGAGCGGGAGAGACTACGAGCAGTACTTC,CAWRGSGRDYEQYF
TRBV19,.,13,TRBJ2-7,TRBD1,TGTGCCAGTAGTAGGGACAGGGTGTCTAAGCAGTACTTC,CASSRDRVSKQYF
TRBV6-4,.,16,TRBJ2-6,.,TGTGCCAGCAGTGACTCTAGTTTCGCTGGGGCCAACGTCCTGACTTTC,CASSDSSFAGANVLTF
TRBV3-1/TRBV3-2,.,16,TRBJ2-2,.,TGTGCCAGCAGCCGAGGGAGGGGGATTAACACCGGGGAGCTGTTTTTT,CASSRGRGINTGELFF
TRBV24-1,few,14,TRBJ2-1,TRBD2,TGTGCCACCAGTGACCAGCGACTAGCGAGCGAGCAGTTCTTC,CATSDQRLASEQFF
TRBV18,.,15,TRBJ2-1,TRBD2,TGTGCCAGCTCACCCGGGACTACCACCTACAATGAGCAGCTCTTC,CASSPGTTTYNEQLF
TRBV29-1,.,13,TRBJ1-3,.,TGCAGCGTTGGGGAGGGGCCTGGAAACACCATATATTTT,CSVGEGPGNTIYF
TRBV19,.,14,TRBJ1-4,TRBD1,TGTGCCAGTAGTGCCCGGGACAGGGTCGAAAAACTGTTTTTT,CASSARDRVEKLFF
TRBV30,.,15,TRBJ1-6,.,TGTGCCTGGAGTGAGGGAGGGACGGAGATAGATCCCCTCCACTTT,CAWSEGGTEIDPLHF
TRBV11-2,few,15,TRBJ2-1,TRBD2,TGTGCCAGCAGCTTAGGCGGGAGTGCCTACAATGAGCAGTTCTTC,CASSLGGSAYNEQFF
TRBV11-2,.,17,TRBJ2-7,TRBD2,TGTGCCAGCAGCTTAGACCGGGAGGGCCTAGGCTCCTACGAGCAGTACTTC,CASSLDREGLGSYEQYF
TRBV12-3/TRBV12-4,.,13,TRBJ1-2,.,TGTGCCAGCAAAAACTGGGGGGTAGATGGCTACACCTTC,CASKNWGVDGYTF
TRBV5-1,.,15,TRBJ1-1,.,TGCGCCAGCAGCTCCCCCGGGAATACGAACACTGAAGCTTTCTTT,CASSSPGNTNTEAFF
TRBV29-1,.,17,TRBJ1-4,TRBD1,TGCAGCGTTGAAGATAAGGGGTCGGGACAGGGGGGTGAAAAACTGTTTTTT,CSVEDKGSGQGGEKLFF
TRBV2,.,13,TRBJ2-5,.,TGTGCCAGCAGTGATGGGGGCGAGTGGACCCAGTACTTC,CASSDGGEWTQYF
TRBV19,.,16,TRBJ2-2,TRBD1,TGTGCCAGTAGTATAGGAGGCAACAGGGGCACCGGGGAGCTGTTTTTT,CASSIGGNRGTGELFF
TRBV28,.,16,TRBJ2-7,.,TGTGCCAGCAGCGCGACCACGGAGGGTAACTTCTACGAGCAGTACTTC,CASSATTEGNFYEQYF
TRBV19,.,15,TRBJ2-4,.,TGTGCCAGTAGTATCTCCGGGACTCCAGGAAACATTCAGTACTTC,CASSISGTPGNIQYF
TRBV19,.,15,TRBJ2-2,.,TGTGCCAGTAGTATAACGGGGGCGAACACCGGGGAGCTGTTTTTT,CASSITGANTGELFF
TRBV11-3,.,17,TRBJ2-1,TRBD2,TGTGCCAGCAGCTTAGGGATGCGGGAGGTTCAAAACAATGAGCAGTTCTTC,CASSLGMREVQNNEQFF
TRBV25-1,.,14,TRBJ2-7,TRBD2,TGTGCCAGCAGAACTAGCGGGAGGACCTACGAGCAGTACTTC,CASRTSGRTYEQYF
TRBV2,.,16,TRBJ2-1,TRBD2,TGTGCCAGCACCGGACTAGCGGGAGGAATTGTGGATGAGCAGTTCTTC,CASTGLAGGIVDEQFF
TRBV11-2,.,15,TRBJ2-7,.,TGTGCCAGCAGCTTAGGGCAGGGGAAGGGCTACGAGCAGTACTTC,CASSLGQGKGYEQYF
TRBV28,.,16,TRBJ1-6,.,TGTGCCAGCAGTTTGGCCGAGACAGTCAATAATTCACCCCTCCACTTT,CASSLAETVNNSPLHF
TRBV3-1/TRBV3-2,.,17,TRBJ2-2,.,TGTGCCAGCAGCTACTCATACCGCGTGGCGAACACCGGGGAGCTGTTTTTT,CASSYSYRVANTGELFF
TRBV6-4,.,15,TRBJ2-3,TRBD1,TGTGCCAGCAGGGGGGGACAGGGGGCTAGAGATACGCAGTATTTT,CASRGGQGARDTQYF